This entry describes one T cell receptor beta chain. Profiling relied on immunoSEQ multiplex PCR, and the TCRdb table lists in-frame clones only, not all of them. The sample contains under 110,000 clones, less than 95% of which appear only once. These data are taken from a study of T cell changes during pregnancy in multiple sclerosis. Sequencing was performed on peripheral blood, taken before pregnancy. The source is a female donor with multiple sclerosis, enrolled in a pregnancy study.

CDR3 region: CASSEVAGGQGKLFF. In DNA form, the CDR3 reads TGTGCCAGCAGTGAAGTTGCAGGGGGGCAGGGAAAACTGTTTTTT. The chain links TRBV6-1 to TRBJ1-4; 7 bases agree with TRBD1. V was pared by 1 base and J by 10 bases, with 9 bases of the junction left unmatched. This CDR3 comprises 15 residues. Germline V gene data show CDR1 as MNHNS and CDR2 as SASEGT.